The 5 T cell receptor beta chains reported below all come from one sample, sequenced in a study of T-cell reconstitution after alpha-beta-depleted transplantation in children. Unique molecular identifiers were used in preparing the TCRbeta library. In TCRdb, the PCR reads were re-called with MiXCR into one record per CDR3 protein. Of roughly 670,000 distinct CDR3 sequences in the sample, around 12% were seen once. The sample was PBMCs, taken before TCRalphabeta/CD19-depleted stem cell transplant. Source of these receptors: a girl between 2 and 10 years old with congenital amegakaryocytic thrombocytopenia, due to receive a stem cell transplant.

This clonotype occurred many times. The rearrangement joins TRBV20-1 to TRBJ2-7, with D maybe TRBD2 (5 bases). CDR3 length: 11 amino acids. Germline lookup yields CDR1 DFQATT and CDR2 SNEGSKA (reference sequence). The V end lost 4 bases, the J end lost 4 bases, and 8 bases lay between the germline ends. CDR3 loop: CSATTRYEQYF. DNA for the CDR3: TGCAGTGCTACAACTAGATACGAGCAGTACTTC.

This clonotype was seen ten or more times. The chain has TRBV7-6 and TRBJ2-3, with 8 positions matching TRBD2. Germline CDR1 is SGHVS and CDR2 is FNYEAQ. The junction had 10 bases not matched to a gene; V was cut back by 6 bases and J by 2 bases. The CDR3 extends over 16 amino acids. The CDR3 spells CASSGAVAGLTDTQYF. CDR3 DNA sequence: TGTGCCAGCAGTGGGGCGGTAGCGGGGCTCACAGATACGCAGTATTTT.

This clonotype has a count of ten or more. This chain links TRBV29-1 with TRBJ2-3; D ambiguous. CDR3 length equals 13 residues. Trimming stripped 0 bases from V and 1 base from J, with 5 bases between. Germline V gives CDR1 SQVTM, CDR2 ANQGSEA. The CDR3 bases are TGCAGCGTTGAAGACCTGCGCACAGATACGCAGTATTTT. Protein sequence: CSVEDLRTDTQYF.

The table lists this clonotype with many counts. The rearrangement joins TRBV6-5 to TRBJ1-5; no clear D. This CDR3 contains 15 residues. Per the germline V gene, CDR1 is MNHEY and CDR2 is SVGAGI. V was trimmed by 0 bases and J by 0 bases, leaving 6 bases between them. The CDR3 is CASSYSSSSNQPQHF. CDR3 nucleotides: TGTGCCAGCAGTTACTCGAGTAGTAGCAATCAGCCCCAGCATTTT.

This clonotype was seen a few times. Here the CDR3 reads CASSRGTGEVYEQYF. The CDR3 DNA reads TGTGCCAGCAGTCGAGGGACAGGAGAGGTCTACGAGCAGTACTTC. V usage is TRBV12-3 or TRBV12-4 and J usage is TRBJ2-7, with TRBD1 matching 8 bases. This CDR3 has 15 amino acids. V shed 5 bases and J 3 bases; nucleotides not matched to a gene: 9.